These 5 T cell receptor beta chains share one sample of origin, sequenced in a study of blood T cell repertoires in COVID-19. Generated by immunoSEQ multiplex PCR, the TCRdb table keeps only in-frame clones and is missing some. This sample yields 100,000 to 150,000 clones, of which 80% to 90% are seen a single time; about 2.1% belongs to the top ten. The sample comprised peripheral blood. These receptor sequences come from a woman aged 50 to 65 with acute or convalescent COVID-19.

This clone was recorded only once. The chain carries TRBV29-1 and TRBJ1-1, with D unclear. Germline CDR1 reads SQVTM; CDR2 reads ANQGSEA. Deletions cut 4 bases from V and 2 bases from J, with 8 bases between. The CDR3 totals 12 residues. The CDR3 reads CSVVPINTEAFF. The CDR3 DNA sequence: TGCAGCGTTGTTCCCATCAACACTGAAGCTTTCTTT.

This chain connects TRBV19 to TRBJ1-3; 7 nucleotides match TRBD1. Looked up from germline, CDR1 is LNHDA and CDR2 is SQIVND (reference sequence). Trimming cost V 8 bases and J 4 bases; bases outside gene matches: 8. The CDR3 totals 14 residues. Written as DNA, the CDR3 is TGTGCCAGTTCTCCAGGGGGTTTCGGAAACACCATATATTTT. Translating it yields CASSPGGFGNTIYF. The full variable domain, rest sourced from reference TRBV19 and TRBJ1-3, is DGGITQSPKYLFRKEGQNVTLSCEQNLNHDAMYWYRQDPGQGLRLIYYSQIVNDFQKGDIAEGYSVSREKKESFPLTVTSAQKNPTAFYLCASSPGGFGNTIYFGEGSWLTVV.

The CDR3 here is CASSMRGVLELFF. Written as DNA, the CDR3 is TGTGCCAGTAGTATGCGAGGCGTATTAGAGCTGTTTTTT. This chain joins TRBV19 and TRBJ2-2; D gene unclear. Germline lookup yields CDR1 LNHDA and CDR2 SQIVND (reference sequence). With 3 bases removed from V and 11 bases from J, the gap between germline ends came to 13 bases. This CDR3 has 13 amino acids.

The chain links TRBV11-2 to TRBJ1-6; D is unclear. The germline V gene has CDR1 SGHAT and CDR2 FQNNGV. The CDR3 has 16 residues. Trimming removed 1 base at V and 8 bases at J, with 15 bases between. The CDR3 DNA reads TGTGCCAGCAGCTTAGGTTTGGCGGCCCCTTATTCACCCCTCCACTTT. Its translation: CASSLGLAAPYSPLHF.

V and J are TRBV4-3 and TRBJ2-7, with 8 bases lining up with TRBD1. In germline, CDR1 is LGHNA, CDR2 YSLEER. J lost 0 bases, V lost 2 bases, and 3 bases had no gene match. The CDR3 has 15 amino acids. The CDR3 loop is CASSQIDRGSYEQYF. The DNA of the CDR3 is TGCGCCAGCAGCCAAATTGACAGGGGCTCCTACGAGCAGTACTTC.